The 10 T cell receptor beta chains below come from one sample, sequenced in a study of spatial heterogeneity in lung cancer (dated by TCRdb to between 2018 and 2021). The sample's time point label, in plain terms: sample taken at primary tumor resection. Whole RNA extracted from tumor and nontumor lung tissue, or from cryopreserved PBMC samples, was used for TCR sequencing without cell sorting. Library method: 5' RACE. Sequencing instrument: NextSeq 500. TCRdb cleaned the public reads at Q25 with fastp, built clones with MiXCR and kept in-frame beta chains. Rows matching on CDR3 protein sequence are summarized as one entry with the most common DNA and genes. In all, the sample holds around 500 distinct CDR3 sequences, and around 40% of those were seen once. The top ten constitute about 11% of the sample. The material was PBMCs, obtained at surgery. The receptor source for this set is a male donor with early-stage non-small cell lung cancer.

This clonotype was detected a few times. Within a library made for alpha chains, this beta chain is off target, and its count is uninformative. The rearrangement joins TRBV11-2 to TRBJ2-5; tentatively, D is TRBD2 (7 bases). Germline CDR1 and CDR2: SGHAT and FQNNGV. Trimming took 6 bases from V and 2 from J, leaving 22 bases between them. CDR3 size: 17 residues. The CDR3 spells CASRQGPWGGLQETQYF. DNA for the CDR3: TGTGCCAGCAGACAAGGTCCCTGGGGGGGCCTACAAGAGACCCAGTACTTC.

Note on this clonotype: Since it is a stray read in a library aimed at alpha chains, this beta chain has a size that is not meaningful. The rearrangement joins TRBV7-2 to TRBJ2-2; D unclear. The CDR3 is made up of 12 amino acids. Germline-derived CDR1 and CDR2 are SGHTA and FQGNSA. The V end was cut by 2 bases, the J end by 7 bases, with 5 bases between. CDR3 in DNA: TGTGCCAGCAGCTTAAGGCGCGGGGAGCTGTTTTTT. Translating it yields CASSLRRGELFF.

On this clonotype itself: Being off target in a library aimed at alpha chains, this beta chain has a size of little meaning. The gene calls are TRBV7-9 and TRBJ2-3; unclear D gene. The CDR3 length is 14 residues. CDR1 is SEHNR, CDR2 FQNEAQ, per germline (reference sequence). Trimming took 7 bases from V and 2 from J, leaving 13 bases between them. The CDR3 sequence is CASNQLQNTDTQYF. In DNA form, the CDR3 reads TGTGCCAGCAACCAGTTACAAAACACAGATACGCAGTATTTT.

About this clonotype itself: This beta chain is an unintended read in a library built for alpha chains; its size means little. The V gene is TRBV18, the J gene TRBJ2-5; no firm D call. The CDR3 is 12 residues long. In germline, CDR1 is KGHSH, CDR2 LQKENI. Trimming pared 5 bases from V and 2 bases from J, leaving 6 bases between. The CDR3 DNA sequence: TGTGCCAGCTCATGGCAGCAAGAGACCCAGTACTTC. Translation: CASSWQQETQYF.

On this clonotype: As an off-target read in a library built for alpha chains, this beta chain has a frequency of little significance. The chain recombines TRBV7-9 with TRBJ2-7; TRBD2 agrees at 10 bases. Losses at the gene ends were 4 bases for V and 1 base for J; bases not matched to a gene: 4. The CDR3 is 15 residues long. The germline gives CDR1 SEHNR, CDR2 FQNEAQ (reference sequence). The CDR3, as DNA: TGTGCCAGCAGCTCCCTAGCGGGGGTATCCTACGAGCAGTACTTC. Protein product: CASSSLAGVSYEQYF.

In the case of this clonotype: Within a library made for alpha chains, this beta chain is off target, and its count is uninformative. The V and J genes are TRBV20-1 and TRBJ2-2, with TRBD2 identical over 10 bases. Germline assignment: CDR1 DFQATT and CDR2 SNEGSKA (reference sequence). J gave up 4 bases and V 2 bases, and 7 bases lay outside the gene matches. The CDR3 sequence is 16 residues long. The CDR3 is CSARKGLAGATGELFF. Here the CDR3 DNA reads TGCAGTGCTAGAAAAGGCCTAGCGGGGGCCACCGGGGAGCTGTTTTTT.

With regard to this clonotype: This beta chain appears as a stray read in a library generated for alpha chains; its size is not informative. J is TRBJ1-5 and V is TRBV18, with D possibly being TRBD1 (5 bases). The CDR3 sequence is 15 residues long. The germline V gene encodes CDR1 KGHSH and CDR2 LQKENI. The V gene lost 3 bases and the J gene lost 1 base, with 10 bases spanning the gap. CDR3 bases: TGTGCCAGCTCACCCCAGGGAGGAAGCAATCAGCCCCAGCATTTT. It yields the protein CASSPQGGSNQPQHF.

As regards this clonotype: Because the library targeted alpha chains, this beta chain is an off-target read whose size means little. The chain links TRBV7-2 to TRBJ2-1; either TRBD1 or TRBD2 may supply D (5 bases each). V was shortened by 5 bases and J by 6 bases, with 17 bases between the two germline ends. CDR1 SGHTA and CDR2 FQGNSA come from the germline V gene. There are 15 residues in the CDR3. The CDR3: CASSLGTHGINEQFF. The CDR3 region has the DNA TGTGCCAGCAGCCTCGGGACCCACGGAATCAATGAGCAGTTCTTC.

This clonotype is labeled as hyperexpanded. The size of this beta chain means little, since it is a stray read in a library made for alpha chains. CDR3 sequence (DNA): TGTGCCAGCAGCCAAGCGGGGGGTAGCGAGCAGTACTTC. It specifies CASSQAGGSEQYF. V is TRBV3-1 and J is TRBJ2-7; 7 nucleotides match TRBD2. Germline V gene lookup returns CDR1 LGHDT and CDR2 YNNKEL (reference sequence). The CDR3 is made up of 13 amino acids. With V trimmed by 1 base and J by 6 bases, 3 bases remained unmatched.

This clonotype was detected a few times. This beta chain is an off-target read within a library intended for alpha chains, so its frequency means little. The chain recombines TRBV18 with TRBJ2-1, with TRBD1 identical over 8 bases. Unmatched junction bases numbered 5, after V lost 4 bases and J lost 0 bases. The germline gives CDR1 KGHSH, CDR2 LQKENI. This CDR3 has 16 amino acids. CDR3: CASSLTGQVSYNEQFF. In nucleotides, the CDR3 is TGTGCCAGCTCACTAACGGGACAGGTCTCCTACAATGAGCAGTTCTTC.